The 24 T cell receptor beta chains presented below share a single source sample, sequenced in a study of T cell responses to AZD1222 COVID-19 vaccine. The protocol was immunoSEQ multiplex PCR, while the TCRdb copy is restricted to in-frame clones and leaves out a portion. The table lists some 120,000 clones, 88% of them singletons. The specimen comprised peripheral blood, sampled 28 days after the second AZD1222 dose. These TCRs come from an adult who received the AZD1222 COVID-19 vaccine.

CDR3 residues: CASRASVSYEQYF. As DNA, the CDR3 is TGTGCCAGCAGGGCATCAGTCTCCTACGAGCAGTACTTC. This chain links TRBV25-1 with TRBJ2-7; no reliable D call. The germline V gene has CDR1 MGHDK and CDR2 SYGVNS. The CDR3 has 13 residues. V was pared by 6 bases and J by 0 bases, with 9 bases between.

CDR3 DNA sequence: TGTGCCAGCAGAAAACTAGCGGGAGGAGGGGACCAAGAGACCCAGTACTTC. Its translation is CASRKLAGGGDQETQYF. The J gene is TRBJ2-5, the V gene TRBV5-8; TRBD2 matches 12 bases. The CDR3 totals 17 residues. V lost 5 bases to trimming and J lost 0 bases; unmatched junction nucleotides: 8. The germline CDR1 and CDR2 sequences are SGHTS and YDEGEE.

About this clone: The junction does not match germline at one end; this may be a read error. The gene calls are TRBV29-1 and TRBJ2-7; D is possibly TRBD2 (6 bases). This CDR3 has 14 amino acids. Per germline, CDR1 SQVTM and CDR2 ANQGSEA. CDR3 nucleotides: TGCAGCGTGGAAGGACTCGGGACTTCCTACGAGCAGTACTTC. This encodes CSVEGLGTSYEQYF.

The V gene is TRBV27, the J gene TRBJ1-5; 7 nucleotides match TRBD1. Trimming took 7 bases from V and 7 from J; bases not matched to a gene: 13. The CDR3 runs 15 residues. The V gene's germline CDR1 is MNHEY and CDR2 SMNVEV (reference sequence). The CDR3 sequence is CASKTLEGAWQPQHF. In DNA, the CDR3 is TGTGCCAGCAAAACCCTTGAGGGGGCTTGGCAGCCCCAGCATTTT.

The CDR3 sequence is CASSLWGDTTQETQYF. The CDR3 DNA reads TGCGCCAGCAGCTTGTGGGGGGACACTACCCAAGAGACCCAGTACTTC. The chain has TRBV5-1 and TRBJ2-5; D possibly uses TRBD1 or TRBD2 (6 bases each). Germline CDR1 SGHRS, CDR2 YFSETQ. This CDR3 spans 16 amino acids. Trimming took off 1 base at V and 1 base at J, with 14 bases between the two ends.

The chain carries TRBV28 and TRBJ1-2; D not certain. Germline CDR1 and CDR2: MDHEN and SYDVKM. The CDR3 runs 12 residues. The germline V and J ends were trimmed by 5 bases and 5 bases, with 9 bases remaining between them. CDR3 in amino acids: CASSPGRYGYTF. CDR3 sequence (DNA): TGTGCCAGCAGTCCCGGACGTTATGGCTACACCTTC.

The chain has TRBV19 and TRBJ1-1, with D hard to call. The length of the CDR3 is 13 residues. Trimming removed 5 bases from V and 3 bases from J, with 10 bases in between. In germline, CDR1 is LNHDA, CDR2 SQIVND (reference sequence). The CDR3 loop reads CASSFAMDTEAFF. The CDR3 nucleotides are TGTGCCAGTAGTTTTGCGATGGACACTGAAGCTTTCTTT.

This clone has more than one count but fewer than ten. The V gene is TRBV7-2, the J gene TRBJ2-7; 11 bases are a match to TRBD2. There are 17 residues in the CDR3. Trimming cost V 0 bases and J 2 bases; bases outside gene matches: 6. From germline, CDR1 is SGHTA and CDR2 FQGNSA. The CDR3, as DNA: TGTGCCAGCAGCTTAGCGGTAGCTAGCGGGGGGCCCTACGAGCAGTACTTC. It specifies CASSLAVASGGPYEQYF.

This chain links TRBV10-2 with TRBJ1-5, with 12 bases matching TRBD1. Germline loops: CDR1 WSHSY, CDR2 SAAADI. The CDR3 runs to 16 residues. V was clipped by 6 bases and J by 0 bases; unmatched bases: 3. CDR3 sequence reads: CASRRGQGASNQPQHF. The CDR3 bases are TGCGCCAGCAGGAGGGGACAGGGGGCTAGCAATCAGCCCCAGCATTTT.

The J gene is TRBJ1-3, the V gene TRBV19; no definite D call. Germline values: CDR1 LNHDA, CDR2 SQIVND (reference sequence). V lost 0 bases and J lost 0, with 6 bases in between. There are 15 residues in the CDR3. DNA of the CDR3: TGTGCCAGTAGTATAGACGGGTTCTCTGGAAACACCATATATTTT. Translation: CASSIDGFSGNTIYF.

This clone was observed a handful of times. The rearrangement uses TRBV3-1 (or the pseudogene TRBV3-2) and TRBJ2-1, with D tentatively TRBD2 (6 bases). CDR3 length: 14 amino acids. Germline V lookup: CDR1 LGHDT, CDR2 YNNKEL (reference sequence). Trimming pared 4 bases from V and 2 bases from J, leaving 9 bases between. The CDR3 loop reads CASSRGVTYNEQFF. DNA for the CDR3: TGTGCCAGCAGCCGCGGGGTGACCTACAATGAGCAGTTCTTC.

The J gene is TRBJ1-5, the V gene TRBV7-2; D is uncertain. Trimming took off 1 base at V and 4 bases at J, with 5 bases between the two ends. This CDR3 comprises 13 residues. Looked up from germline, CDR1 is SGHTA and CDR2 is FQGNSA. In nucleotides, the CDR3 is TGTGCCAGCAGCTTAGTAGGGAATCAGCCCCAGCATTTT. Translation gives CASSLVGNQPQHF.

This chain joins TRBV19 and TRBJ1-2; TRBD1 agrees at 7 bases. In germline, CDR1 is LNHDA, CDR2 SQIVND (reference sequence). The V and J ends lost 7 bases and 6 bases, in that order; junction bases with no gene match: 11. This CDR3 has 14 amino acids. The CDR3 region is CASKPMTGRDGYTF. Written as DNA, the CDR3 is TGTGCCAGTAAGCCTATGACAGGGCGGGATGGCTACACCTTC.

The V gene is TRBV13, the J gene TRBJ1-1; D not certain. The CDR3 contains 14 residues. The V gene's germline CDR1 is PRHDT and CDR2 FYEKMQ (reference sequence). V was clipped by 5 bases and J by 1 base, with 11 bases between them. The CDR3 nucleotides read TGTGCCAGCAGCCCTCCTAGTACGAACACTGAAGCTTTCTTT. This sequence encodes CASSPPSTNTEAFF.

The gene calls are TRBV14 and TRBJ2-2; 9 bases fit TRBD2. CDR1 is SGHDN, CDR2 FVKESK, per germline. The CDR3 has 14 residues. V lost 8 bases, J lost 9 bases, and 10 bases stayed unmatched. CDR3 DNA sequence: TGTGCCAGCCAACTAGCGGGCCGGCCCCGGGAGCTGTTTTTT. This codes for CASQLAGRPRELFF.

This clone was counted between two and nine times. V is TRBV7-9 and J is TRBJ1-1; possible D gene TRBD1, 5 bases. Looked up from germline, CDR1 is SEHNR and CDR2 is FQNEAQ (reference sequence). The CDR3 is 13 residues long. V dropped 11 bases and J dropped 4 bases, with 17 bases sitting between them. The CDR3 bases are TGTGCCCTCACGCAGGGTCGTTCCACTGAAGCTTTCTTT. Translation gives CALTQGRSTEAFF. The variable domain in full, completed from reference TRBV7-9 and TRBJ1-1, reads DTGVSQNPRHKITKRGQNVTFRCDPISEHNRLYWYRQTLGQGPEFLTYFQNEAQLEKSRLLSDRFSAERPKGSFSTLEIQRTEQGDSAMYLCALTQGRSTEAFFGQGTRLTVV.

The chain carries TRBV6-4 and TRBJ2-3; no clear D. The CDR3 sequence is 15 residues long. Germline loops: CDR1 MRHNA, CDR2 SNTAGT. V lost 4 bases and J lost 0, with 11 bases in between. CDR3 region: CASSVVQSSTDTQYF. The CDR3 nucleotides read TGTGCCAGCAGTGTAGTCCAGTCTAGCACAGATACGCAGTATTTT.

The chain combines TRBV18 with TRBJ2-7; 8 bases fit TRBD1. Trimming at V came to 3 bases and at J to 5 bases, leaving 9 bases not matched to a gene. The CDR3 runs to 15 residues. The germline V gene encodes CDR1 KGHSH and CDR2 LQKENI. The CDR3 DNA follows: TGTGCCAGCTCACCGTTCCAAGGACAGGGCGACGAGCAGTACTTC. Translation gives CASSPFQGQGDEQYF. Variable domain in full (rest from reference TRBV18 and TRBJ2-7): NAGVMQNPRHLVRRRGQEARLRCSPMKGHSHVYWYRQLPEEGLKFMVYLQKENIIDESGMPKERFSAEFPKEGPSILRIQQVVRGDSAAYFCASSPFQGQGDEQYFGPGTRLTVT.

The gene calls are TRBV5-5 and TRBJ2-7; D might be TRBD2 (6 bases). V shed 0 bases and J shed 1 base, with 11 bases lying between them. This CDR3 has 15 residues. Germline V gene sequence: CDR1 SGHKS, CDR2 YYEKEE (reference sequence). The CDR3 reads CASSLGGGTSYEQYF. The DNA of the CDR3 is TGTGCCAGCAGCTTGGGAGGTGGGACTTCCTACGAGCAGTACTTC. The full variable domain, in which reference TRBV5-5 and TRBJ2-7 provide the parts outside the CDR3, is DAGVTQSPTHLIKTRGQQVTLRCSPISGHKSVSWYQQVLGQGPQFIFQYYEKEERGRGNFPDRFSARQFPNYSSELNVNALLLGDSALYLCASSLGGGTSYEQYFGPGTRLTVT.

CDR3 DNA: TGTGCCAGCAGCACATACCCTGGGGATACGCAGTATTTT. Its translation is CASSTYPGDTQYF. The rearrangement uses TRBV5-4 and TRBJ2-3; the D is unclear. Trimming took off 4 bases at V and 6 bases at J, with 12 bases between the two ends. This CDR3 spans 13 amino acids. The germline gives CDR1 SGHNT, CDR2 YYREEE (reference sequence).

The V and J genes are TRBV2 and TRBJ1-5, with 11 bases that match TRBD1. CDR3 size: 18 residues. Per germline, CDR1 SNHLY and CDR2 FYNNEI. Trimming at V came to 4 bases and at J to 1 base, leaving 9 bases not matched to a gene. In DNA, the CDR3 is TGTGCCAGCAGTGGGGACAGGGGGGGACCCCGGAGCAATCAGCCCCAGCATTTT. It specifies CASSGDRGGPRSNQPQHF.

The V gene is TRBV5-1, the J gene TRBJ1-3; no firm D call. The germline gives CDR1 SGHRS, CDR2 YFSETQ. The CDR3 has 14 amino acids. The ends were cut back, 0 bases at V and 0 bases at J, with 4 bases in the middle. The CDR3 is CASSLGISGNTIYF. The CDR3 DNA reads as TGCGCCAGCAGCTTGGGAATCTCTGGAAACACCATATATTTT.

This clone was seen a handful of times. This sequence joins TRBV5-1 and TRBJ1-1; no reliable D call. There are 14 residues in the CDR3. CDR1 is SGHRS and CDR2 is YFSETQ in the germline V gene. Deletions cut 0 bases from V and 3 bases from J, with 9 bases between. CDR3 sequence: CASSLGVSDTEAFF. The CDR3 nucleotides read TGCGCCAGCAGCTTGGGGGTCTCGGACACTGAAGCTTTCTTT.

The chain uses TRBV11-2 and TRBJ1-2; 8 nucleotides match TRBD1. The CDR3 contains 13 residues. The V gene's germline CDR1 is SGHAT and CDR2 FQNNGV. J lost 8 bases, V lost 0 bases, and 2 bases had no gene match. The CDR3 DNA reads as TGTGCCAGCAGCTTAGAGGGGACAGGCGGCTACACCTTC. Translated, it gives CASSLEGTGGYTF.